The sequence of this T cell receptor (beta chain) was determined in a study of graft-versus-host responses after intestinal transplantation. Study context: Recipients were given multivisceral, liver-intestinal, or isolated intestinal transplants.

Method: immunoSEQ multiplex PCR; TCRdb's copy keeps in-frame clones and lacks some. The table has 81,000 or so clones, 90% to 95% seen once; the top ten hold around 1.1%. Comments on this clone: Its antigen is as yet unknown.

Per the germline V gene, CDR1 is MDHEN and CDR2 is SYDVKM. This CDR3 spans 11 amino acids. V lost 5 bases to trimming and J lost 5 bases, with 4 bases between them. Study observations and caveats: Researchers found GvH clones in recipient marrow, and some showed up first in ileum or blood.

The V and J genes are TRBV28 and TRBJ1-5, with D hard to call. Sequencing was performed on unstimulated CD8+ T cells sorted from spleen or lymph node cells, taken before transplant. The sequence was collected from a human donor who was the organ donor for an intestinal transplant. CDR3 nucleotides: TGTGCCAGCAGTGTAGATCAGCCCCAGCATTTT. It translates to CASSVDQPQHF.